The 14 T cell receptor beta chains presented below share a single source sample, sequenced in a study of blood T cell repertoires in COVID-19. The table came from immunoSEQ multiplex PCR; TCRdb's copy has only in-frame clones and leaves some out. The data show 250,000 to 400,000 clones, under 90% seen once. Input material: PBMCs or T cells enriched from blood (not recorded which). The receptor source for this set is a man aged 55 to 70 who had recovered from COVID-19.

To note about this clone: The sample carries other DNA sequences with the same CDR3. The chain recombines TRBV7-9 with TRBJ1-5; TRBD1 agrees at 9 bases. Germline CDR1 is SEHNR and CDR2 is FQNEAQ (reference sequence). With V trimmed by 4 bases and J by 1 base, 2 bases remained unmatched. This CDR3 is built from 15 residues. CDR3 nucleotide sequence: TGTGCCAGCAGCTCAGGACAGGGGAGCAATCAGCCCCAGCATTTT. This codes for CASSSGQGSNQPQHF.

The chain employs TRBV27 and TRBJ2-7; 11 nucleotides align to TRBD2. Germline CDR1 reads MNHEY; CDR2 reads SMNVEV (reference sequence). CDR3 length: 19 amino acids. V was clipped by 5 bases and J by 0 bases; unmatched bases: 15. The CDR3 is CASSHRPGLAEPLSYEQYF. CDR3 sequence (DNA): TGTGCCAGCAGTCACAGACCGGGACTAGCGGAGCCTCTCTCCTACGAGCAGTACTTC.

The V call is TRBV7-6, the J call TRBJ2-3; 9 nucleotides agree with TRBD2. There are 16 residues in the CDR3. CDR1 and CDR2 from the germline V gene are SGHVS and FNYEAQ. V was clipped by 4 bases and J by 2 bases; unmatched bases: 7. The CDR3 region is CASSSSRLAATDTQYF. The CDR3 nucleotides read TGTGCCAGCAGCTCATCTAGACTAGCGGCCACAGATACGCAGTATTTT.

This clone was detected once. The chain recombines TRBV23-1 with TRBJ2-7; D may be TRBD1 (6 bases). TRBV23-1 qualifies as an ORF whose function is uncertain. The CDR3 sequence is 15 residues long. Trimming shortened V by 4 bases and J by 2 bases, and 15 bases separated the two germline ends. CDR3 sequence (DNA): TGCGCCAGCAGTCGCGAGGACAGCCATCCCTACGAGCAGTACTTC. This sequence encodes CASSREDSHPYEQYF.

V gene TRBV6-2 or TRBV6-3 combines with J gene TRBJ2-6, with D possibly being TRBD2 (7 bases). Deletions cut 2 bases from V and 0 bases from J, with 20 bases between. CDR1 MNHEY and CDR2 SVGEGT come from the germline V gene. The CDR3 contains 20 residues. The CDR3 loop is CASSYRRGRGGTSGANVLTF. The CDR3 DNA reads TGTGCCAGCAGTTACCGCCGCGGTAGGGGGGGCACCTCTGGGGCCAACGTCCTGACTTTC.

As DNA, the CDR3 is TGTGCCAGCTCACCGGACAGGGTTAATGAAAAACTGTTTTTT. Residues: CASSPDRVNEKLFF. The chain has TRBV18 and TRBJ1-4; 8 bases agree with TRBD1. The germline V gene encodes CDR1 KGHSH and CDR2 LQKENI. This CDR3 is 14 amino acids long. V shed 3 bases, J shed 4 bases, and the junction held 1 base outside the gene matches.

CDR3 nucleotides: TGTGCCAGCAGCTTAATCAGGGGGGACACCGGGGAGCTGTTTTTT. Translation gives CASSLIRGDTGELFF. V usage is TRBV11-2 and J usage is TRBJ2-2, with D possibly TRBD1 on 7 matching bases. This CDR3 has 15 amino acids. The V end was cut by 2 bases, the J end by 3 bases, with 10 bases between. Germline V gives CDR1 SGHAT, CDR2 FQNNGV.

This chain uses TRBV10-3 with TRBJ2-1; 9 nucleotides align to TRBD1. V lost 6 bases to trimming and J lost 2 bases; unmatched junction nucleotides: 11. This CDR3 has 17 amino acids. CDR1 and CDR2 from the germline V gene are ENHRY and SYGVKD. In DNA form, the CDR3 reads TGTGCCATCAGCGCACCCGGACAGGGGTTTACCTACAATGAGCAGTTCTTC. Encoded protein: CAISAPGQGFTYNEQFF.

This rearrangement joins TRBV6-5 to TRBJ2-7; TRBD1 might be the D (5 bases). This CDR3 contains 15 residues. In germline, CDR1 is MNHEY, CDR2 SVGAGI. V was shortened by 4 bases and J by 4 bases, with 17 bases between the two germline ends. Here the CDR3 DNA reads TGTGCCAGCAGTTTCCTGTCCGAGAAGGGGTACGAGCAGTACTTC. Encoded protein: CASSFLSEKGYEQYF.

The rearrangement links TRBV29-1 to TRBJ1-1; a possible D gene is TRBD1 (6 bases). This CDR3 has 11 amino acids. Germline CDR1 is SQVTM and CDR2 is ANQGSEA. V was shortened by 4 bases and J by 11 bases, with 14 bases between the two germline ends. The CDR3 protein is CSVVRDTRAFF. CDR3 sequence (DNA): TGCAGCGTTGTCCGGGACACGCGGGCTTTCTTT. Full variable domain (remainder filled in from reference TRBV29-1 and TRBJ1-1): SAVISQKPSRDICQRGTSLTIQCQVDSQVTMMFWYRQQPGQSLTLIATANQGSEATYESGFVIDKFPISRPNLTFSTLTVSNMSPEDSSIYLCSVVRDTRAFFGQGTRLTVV.

This clone came up a few times. J is TRBJ2-2 and V is TRBV21-1; the table's TRBD1 call for D was not verified on the DNA. TRBV21-1 is recorded as a pseudogene. CDR3 length: 15 residues. The CDR3 DNA sequence: TGTGCCAGCAGCCACCGGGACACTTACACCGGGGAGCTGTTTTTT. Amino acids: CASSHRDTYTGELFF.

V is TRBV6-5 and J is TRBJ2-2; 7 bases line up with TRBD2. V lost 6 bases, J lost 9 bases, and 7 bases stayed unmatched. The germline gives CDR1 MNHEY, CDR2 SVGAGI. The CDR3 consists of 13 residues. The CDR3 nucleotides are TGTGCCAGCAGGCGGGAGTCAGATCGGGAGCTGTTTTTT. Translation gives CASRRESDRELFF.

This sequence joins TRBV6-6 and TRBJ1-6, with 7 bases that match TRBD1. The J segment lost 7 bases and the V segment lost 2 bases, leaving 5 bases of the junction unmatched. This CDR3 is built from 15 residues. Germline V CDR1 and CDR2: MNHNY, SVGAGI (reference sequence). CDR3 region: CASSYAQGNNSPLHF. CDR3 in DNA: TGTGCCAGCAGTTACGCACAGGGGAACAATTCACCCCTCCACTTT.

This chain uses TRBV2 with TRBJ2-5; 8 positions match TRBD1. The CDR3 is made up of 14 amino acids. Germline V gene sequence: CDR1 SNHLY, CDR2 FYNNEI. The junction had 8 bases not matched to a gene; V was cut back by 6 bases and J by 5 bases. In nucleotides, the CDR3 is TGTGCCAGCAGGGATAGGACAGGGAGTGAGACCCAGTACTTC. Encoded protein: CASRDRTGSETQYF.